The 20 T cell receptor beta chains presented below share a single source sample, sequenced in a study of blood T cell repertoires in COVID-19. Profiling relied on immunoSEQ multiplex PCR, and the TCRdb table lists in-frame clones only, not all of them. This sample has more than 300,000 clones, with around 86% found just once. The material sequenced was peripheral blood. Receptors were obtained from a woman aged 50 to 65 with acute or convalescent COVID-19.

This clone was counted a few times. The V and J genes are TRBV7-7 and TRBJ2-2; D is uncertain. Germline CDR1 is SSHAT and CDR2 is FNYEAQ (reference sequence). The CDR3 extends over 14 amino acids. V was trimmed by 1 base and J by 3 bases, leaving 6 bases between them. The CDR3 bases are TGTGCCAGCAGCTTAGAACTCCACACCGGGGAGCTGTTTTTT. It codes for CASSLELHTGELFF.

The V call is TRBV27, the J call TRBJ1-1, with 8 nucleotides matching TRBD1. In germline, CDR1 is MNHEY, CDR2 SMNVEV (reference sequence). V was clipped by 5 bases and J by 0 bases; unmatched bases: 8. The CDR3 covers 16 residues. CDR3 residues: CASSPWTGSMNTEAFF. Written as DNA, the CDR3 is TGTGCCAGCAGTCCCTGGACAGGGTCCATGAACACTGAAGCTTTCTTT.

The chain carries TRBV6-5 and TRBJ2-1, with 7 nucleotides matching TRBD1. Unmatched junction bases numbered 3, after V lost 6 bases and J lost 4 bases. CDR3 length equals 13 residues. Germline-derived CDR1 and CDR2 are MNHEY and SVGAGI. This chain's CDR3 is CASRLDRYNEQFF. In nucleotides, the CDR3 is TGTGCCAGCAGATTGGACAGGTACAATGAGCAGTTCTTC.

The J gene is TRBJ2-7, the V gene TRBV3-1 (or the pseudogene TRBV3-2), with TRBD2 as a possible D gene (5 bases). Trimming removed 6 bases at V and 4 bases at J, with 10 bases between. This CDR3 comprises 12 residues. Germline V gives CDR1 LGHDT, CDR2 YNNKEL (reference sequence). DNA of the CDR3: TGTGCCAGCAGTTCACTAGGTTACGAGCAGTACTTC. It is translated as CASSSLGYEQYF.

The rearrangement joins TRBV4-1 to TRBJ1-1; 8 nucleotides line up with TRBD1. The CDR3 loop spans 14 amino acids. V was pared by 3 bases and J by 4 bases, with 4 bases of the junction left unmatched. The V gene's germline CDR1 is MGHRA and CDR2 YSYEKL. CDR3 loop: CASSQTDRGTEAFF. The CDR3 region has the DNA TGCGCCAGCAGCCAGACCGACAGGGGCACTGAAGCTTTCTTT.

The V and J genes are TRBV27 and TRBJ2-5; 8 nucleotides align to TRBD2. This CDR3 contains 13 residues. V trimming: 5 bases; J trimming: 6 bases; junction bases outside the gene matches: 5. Germline V CDR1 and CDR2: MNHEY, SMNVEV (reference sequence). CDR3 sequence (DNA): TGTGCCAGCAGTCAAGGACTAGCTCAGACCCAGTACTTC. Translating it yields CASSQGLAQTQYF.

For the CDR3, the DNA is TGTGCCAGCAGCCACAGGGGGCCGGGAGAGACCCAGTACTTC. Amino acids: CASSHRGPGETQYF. This sequence joins TRBV7-3 and TRBJ2-5; 9 nucleotides line up with TRBD1. This CDR3 contains 14 residues. V was clipped by 5 bases and J by 4 bases; unmatched bases: 5. The germline gives CDR1 SGHTA, CDR2 FQGTGA.

The chain employs TRBV7-9 and TRBJ1-5; a weak D match, TRBD1 (5 bases). This CDR3 region has 15 residues. The V end was cut by 5 bases, the J end by 5 bases, with 16 bases between. Germline assignment: CDR1 SEHNR and CDR2 FQNEAQ (reference sequence). The CDR3 sequence: CASSPIDSAYQPQHF. The DNA for the CDR3 is TGTGCCAGCAGCCCCATTGACAGTGCCTATCAGCCCCAGCATTTT.

The rearrangement joins TRBV18 to TRBJ1-2, with D perhaps matching TRBD1 (6 bases). This CDR3 has 13 residues. With 2 bases removed from V and 6 bases from J, the gap between germline ends came to 10 bases. Germline V gene lookup returns CDR1 KGHSH and CDR2 LQKENI. The CDR3 DNA reads TGTGCCAGCTCACCAGAACAGGGAAATGGCTACACCTTC. Translated, it gives CASSPEQGNGYTF.

This clone has more than one count but fewer than ten. The V and J genes are TRBV2 and TRBJ2-7, with D possibly being TRBD1 (6 bases). CDR1 and CDR2 (germline): SNHLY, FYNNEI. CDR3 size: 13 residues. With 5 bases removed from V and 0 bases from J, the gap between germline ends came to 8 bases. This CDR3 reads CASSQDSSYEQYF. DNA of the CDR3: TGTGCCAGCAGTCAGGACAGCTCCTACGAGCAGTACTTC.

This clone was counted once. The chain employs TRBV7-8 and TRBJ2-5, with 8 positions matching TRBD1. This CDR3 spans 15 amino acids. The trim removed 5 bases at V and 5 bases at J, leaving 10 bases unmatched. From germline, CDR1 is SGHVS and CDR2 FQNEAQ. The DNA for the CDR3 is TGTGCCAGCAGCACCAGACAGGGGAGAGGGGAGACCCAGTACTTC. Translating it yields CASSTRQGRGETQYF.

V is TRBV10-3 and J is TRBJ1-6; TRBD1 matches at 8 bases. CDR1 ENHRY and CDR2 SYGVKD come from the germline V gene. CDR3 size: 13 residues. V trimming: 6 bases; J trimming: 10 bases; junction bases outside the gene matches: 5. The CDR3 DNA sequence: TGTGCCATCAGGTTGGACAGGGAATCACCCCTCCACTTT. Translating it yields CAIRLDRESPLHF.

The chain joins TRBV28 to TRBJ1-1; D is perhaps TRBD1 (5 bases). The ends were cut back, 2 bases at V and 11 bases at J, with 12 bases in the middle. Germline CDR1 reads MDHEN; CDR2 reads SYDVKM. The CDR3 loop spans 12 amino acids. The CDR3 bases are TGTGCCAGCAGTTTAAAGGGAGGGACGGCTTTCTTT. Translating it yields CASSLKGGTAFF.

This chain links TRBV12-5 with TRBJ1-1; TRBD1 matches 11 bases. Per the germline V gene, CDR1 is LGHNT and CDR2 is FRNRAP. V lost 0 bases and J lost 4; bases outside the gene matches: 10. The length of the CDR3 is 18 residues. The CDR3 sequence: CASGLVVPGQGGATEAFF. The CDR3 nucleotides read TGTGCTAGTGGTTTGGTAGTCCCGGGACAGGGGGGGGCCACTGAAGCTTTCTTT. The entire variable domain, with the rest obtained from reference TRBV12-5 and TRBJ1-1, is as follows: DARVTQTPRHKVTEMGQEVTMRCQPILGHNTVFWYRQTMMQGLELLAYFRNRAPLDDSGMPKDRFSAEMPDATLATLKIQPSEPRDSAVYFCASGLVVPGQGGATEAFFGQGTRLTVV.

The gene calls are TRBV5-1 and TRBJ1-2; tentatively, D is TRBD1 (5 bases). Trimming took off 4 bases at V and 10 bases at J, with 17 bases between the two ends. CDR1 and CDR2 from the germline V gene are SGHRS and YFSETQ. CDR3 length equals 13 residues. CDR3 sequence reads: CASSQGPLDDYTF. The CDR3 nucleotides read TGCGCCAGCAGCCAGGGTCCGTTGGACGACTACACCTTC.

The rearrangement joins TRBV5-4 to TRBJ2-5; maybe TRBD2 (6 bases). The CDR3 sequence is 14 residues long. Trimming shortened V by 4 bases and J by 5 bases, and 15 bases separated the two germline ends. Looked up from germline, CDR1 is SGHNT and CDR2 is YYREEE (reference sequence). The CDR3 DNA sequence: TGTGCCAGCAGCCGGGGGAGAGAGTCCGAGACCCAGTACTTC. Amino acids: CASSRGRESETQYF.

V gene TRBV15 combines with J gene TRBJ1-6, with D possibly being TRBD1 (5 bases). The V gene's germline CDR1 is LNHNV and CDR2 YYDKDF (reference sequence). There are 14 residues in the CDR3. The ends were cut back, 8 bases at V and 9 bases at J, with 17 bases in the middle. The CDR3 coding sequence is TGTGCCACCTCCCCGTTAGGGGAGGTTTCACCCCTCCACTTT. Amino acids: CATSPLGEVSPLHF.

This clone was observed a single time. The rearrangement links TRBV10-3 to TRBJ2-4; 12 nucleotides match TRBD2. Germline V gives CDR1 ENHRY, CDR2 SYGVKD. This CDR3 contains 20 residues. Trimming at V came to 3 bases and at J to 1 base, leaving 13 bases not matched to a gene. The CDR3: CAISDVGLAGRRSAKNIQYF. CDR3 in DNA: TGTGCCATCAGTGATGTCGGACTAGCGGGAAGGAGGTCCGCCAAAAACATTCAGTACTTC.

In this sample, this clone turned up once. The gene calls are TRBV19 and TRBJ2-3, with 13 bases aligning to TRBD2. J was trimmed by 1 base and V by 4 bases; bases with no gene match: 8. The CDR3 loop spans 18 amino acids. Germline lookup yields CDR1 LNHDA and CDR2 SQIVND (reference sequence). DNA for the CDR3: TGTGCCAGTAGTAGGACTACTAGCGGGAGGGCCGGCACAGATACGCAGTATTTT. Its protein is CASSRTTSGRAGTDTQYF.

V and J are TRBV9 and TRBJ2-5, with 16 bases lining up with TRBD2. CDR1 is SGDLS and CDR2 is YYNGEE in the germline V gene. Unmatched junction bases numbered 8, after V lost 2 bases and J lost 4 bases. The CDR3 has 18 residues. The CDR3 reads CASSVGTSGRAGRETQYF. The CDR3 DNA reads TGTGCCAGCAGCGTTGGGACTAGCGGGAGGGCCGGTCGAGAGACCCAGTACTTC.